This T cell receptor beta chain derives from a study of blood T cells in healthy people across ages. Ten milliliters was the volume of peripheral blood drawn from each donor. For this clonotype: An end of the junction differs from the germline gene, which may be a read error.

The CDR3 length is 18 residues. Germline lookup yields CDR1 MDHEN and CDR2 SYDVKM. A second PCR, run for roughly 7 to 11 cycles, used a sample-barcoded 5' primer plus a J-beta primer mix. From the 5' RACE reads, TCRdb called clonotypes with MiXCR, one entry per CDR3 protein. Of 1.5 million to 2 million distinct CDR3 sequences in the sample, about 39% were seen once. Input material: blood. This receptor was identified in a human donor in good health. The chain joins TRBV28 to TRBJ2-5; D might be TRBD1 or TRBD2, each matching 6 bases. CDR3 in amino acids: CASITKDPRGGRRETLYF. DNA for the CDR3: TGTGCCAGCATCACCAAAGATCCCCGAGGGGGGCGAAGGGAGACCCTGTACTTC.